Shown below are 10 T cell receptor beta chains from a single sample sequenced in a study of cytomegalovirus exposure and HLA in healthy donors. It was with 60 Vbeta and 13 Jbeta primers that the PCR ran. TCRdb's copy holds only in-frame clones and misses some; the assay was immunoSEQ multiplex PCR. The sample includes some 41,000 clones, roughly 51% of them seen just once. Material: PBMCs. Source of these receptors: a man between 60 and 75 years old in good health and CMV-seronegative.

The V gene is TRBV10-3, the J gene TRBJ2-3; TRBD2 matches at 7 bases. The CDR3 is 13 amino acids. Germline CDR1 reads ENHRY; CDR2 reads SYGVKD. Germline trimming cut 8 bases from V and 2 bases from J; bases unmatched to any gene: 4. The CDR3 DNA sequence: TGTGCCATCGGGGCGGGAGCCACAGATACGCAGTATTTT. This sequence encodes CAIGAGATDTQYF.

The sample holds a few counts of this clone. J is TRBJ1-2 and V is TRBV27, with 7 positions matching TRBD1. Germline assignment: CDR1 MNHEY and CDR2 SMNVEV (reference sequence). The CDR3 totals 13 residues. V lost 4 bases, J lost 8 bases, and 7 bases stayed unmatched. CDR3 in DNA: TGTGCCAGCAGTTGGGACAGCTGGGGCGGCTACACCTTC. This encodes CASSWDSWGGYTF.

This clone was counted only a few times. V gene TRBV28 combines with J gene TRBJ2-1; D call uncertain. This CDR3 comprises 14 residues. The V end lost 4 bases, the J end lost 6 bases, and 13 bases lay between the germline ends. CDR1 is MDHEN, CDR2 SYDVKM, per germline. CDR3 in amino acids: CASSSANIRNEQFF. The CDR3 DNA reads as TGTGCCAGCAGTTCCGCCAACATCCGCAATGAGCAGTTCTTC.

The J gene is TRBJ2-7, the V gene TRBV15; 7 bases align to TRBD2. From germline, CDR1 is LNHNV and CDR2 YYDKDF (reference sequence). This CDR3 spans 14 amino acids. V lost 5 bases to trimming and J lost 8 bases; unmatched junction nucleotides: 12. CDR3 DNA: TGTGCCACCAGCCCACCTAAGGGAGGGCGGCAGCAGTACTTC. Its translation is CATSPPKGGRQQYF.

The rearrangement uses TRBV6-1 and TRBJ2-7, with D possibly matching TRBD2 (5 bases). The germline CDR1 and CDR2 sequences are MNHNS and SASEGT. V was clipped by 1 base and J by 3 bases, with 16 bases between them. CDR3 length: 16 amino acids. CDR3 residues: CASSEGPSEGSYEQYF. CDR3 nucleotides: TGTGCCAGCAGTGAAGGCCCCTCCGAGGGAAGCTACGAGCAGTACTTC.

This chain connects TRBV5-1 to TRBJ1-3; no clear D gene. The ends were cut back, 0 bases at V and 2 bases at J, with 6 bases in the middle. The CDR3 length is 14 residues. Germline CDR1 SGHRS, CDR2 YFSETQ. The DNA for the CDR3 is TGCGCCAGCAGCTTGGAAACGGCTGGAAACACCATATATTTT. Protein sequence: CASSLETAGNTIYF. The whole variable domain, remainder taken from reference TRBV5-1 and TRBJ1-3, is KAGVTQTPRYLIKTRGQQVTLSCSPISGHRSVSWYQQTPGQGLQFLFEYFSETQRNKGNFPGRFSGRQFSNSRSEMNVSTLELGDSALYLCASSLETAGNTIYFGEGSWLTVV.

This clone has more than one count but fewer than ten. The chain employs TRBV4-1 and TRBJ2-7, with TRBD2 as a possible D gene (6 bases). The CDR3 sequence is 15 residues long. CDR1 and CDR2 (germline): MGHRA, YSYEKL. V lost 8 bases and J 6 bases, leaving 23 bases between the germline ends. CDR3 in DNA: TGCGCCAGCCAAGCCGTAGTAGCGGCGTCATCCGAGCAGTACTTC. Its translation is CASQAVVAASSEQYF.

The rearrangement links TRBV9 to TRBJ2-4; D is unclear. This CDR3 is 16 amino acids long. Per germline, CDR1 SGDLS and CDR2 YYNGEE. The V end was cut by 0 bases, the J end by 0 bases, with 10 bases between. This CDR3 is CASSVDPGLAKNIQYF. The CDR3 DNA is TGTGCCAGCAGCGTAGATCCGGGTCTAGCCAAAAACATTCAGTACTTC.

The V gene is TRBV4-1, the J gene TRBJ1-2; 7 positions agree with TRBD1. V gave up 4 bases and J gave up 3 bases; unmatched junction bases: 11. Germline V gene data show CDR1 as MGHRA and CDR2 as YSYEKL. The CDR3 loop spans 16 amino acids. CDR3 sequence (DNA): TGCGCCAGCAGCCTACAGACAGGGAAGGATTACTATGGCTACACCTTC. Protein product: CASSLQTGKDYYGYTF.

This chain connects TRBV2 to TRBJ1-5; D is ambiguous. The CDR3 consists of 14 residues. From germline, CDR1 is SNHLY and CDR2 FYNNEI. The germline V and J ends were trimmed by 8 bases and 2 bases, with 13 bases remaining between them. The CDR3 here is CASCGPGGNQPQHF. The CDR3 region has the DNA TGTGCCAGCTGCGGGCCCGGAGGCAATCAGCCCCAGCATTTT.